This entry lists 31 T cell receptor beta chains sequenced from one sample in a study of glioma-infiltrating T cells. Using RNA template, CDR3s of TCR alpha and beta were amplified with iRepertoire arm-PCR. One entry per CDR3 protein, called by TCRdb with MiXCR from the multiplex PCR reads. The data show 90,000 or so distinct CDR3 sequences, 40% seen once. The sequenced material came from glioma tissue, nonneoplastic brain tissue, or PBMCs (not recorded which). These receptors came from a human donor with low-grade glioma or glioblastoma, undergoing nonglioma brain surgery, or in good health (not recorded which).

This clonotype was seen repeatedly, ten times or more. This chain joins TRBV18 and TRBJ2-7; 8 bases fit TRBD1. The CDR3 runs to 19 residues. Per germline, CDR1 KGHSH and CDR2 LQKENI. The trim removed 3 bases at V and 3 bases at J, leaving 19 bases unmatched. The CDR3 nucleotides are TGTGCCAGCTCACCGGATCTTTGGGGGACAGGTACAATTGACTACGAGCAGTACTTC. Protein: CASSPDLWGTGTIDYEQYF.

This clonotype was recorded at least ten times. This sequence joins TRBV7-9 and TRBJ1-1, with no clear D. V lost 5 bases and J lost 2, with 9 bases in between. Germline-derived CDR1 and CDR2 are SEHNR and FQNEAQ (reference sequence). The CDR3 runs to 13 residues. The CDR3 region is CASSLLINTEAFF. The CDR3 DNA reads as TGTGCCAGCAGCCTCCTTATTAACACTGAAGCTTTCTTT. Combining the CDR3 with reference TRBV7-9 and TRBJ1-1 gives the whole variable domain DTGVSQNPRHKITKRGQNVTFRCDPISEHNRLYWYRQTLGQGPEFLTYFQNEAQLEKSRLLSDRFSAERPKGSFSTLEIQRTEQGDSAMYLCASSLLINTEAFFGQGTRLTVV.

Remarks on this clonotype: One end of the junction does not line up with germline, which may come from a read error. The V call is TRBV10-2, the J call TRBJ1-2, with D maybe TRBD1 (6 bases). The germline CDR1 and CDR2 sequences are WSHSY and SAAADI. The CDR3 extends over 13 amino acids. The CDR3 DNA sequence: TGTGCCAGCAGTGCGGACAGAGCGAATGGCTACATCTTC. Its translation: CASSADRANGYIF.

A word on this clonotype: Since no conserved phenylalanine or tryptophan closes the CDR3, a read error is the likely cause. The DNA is omitted, as the CDR3 cannot be located on it reliably, and the CDR3 follows TCRdb's listing. The CDR3 loop is CASSVGSGATQNL. The chain recombines TRBV28 with TRBJ2-5; the D segment call TRBD1 is taken from the table without a DNA check. The CDR3 spans 13 amino acids, including both terminal residues. Germline CDR1 is MDHEN and CDR2 is SYDVKM.

This clonotype was seen many times. The chain joins TRBV25-1 to TRBJ2-7; unclear D gene. This CDR3 contains 11 residues. Germline V gene sequence: CDR1 MGHDK, CDR2 SYGVNS. Trimming stripped 2 bases from V and 3 bases from J, with 2 bases between. The chain's CDR3 is CASSEVYEQYF. The CDR3 DNA reads as TGTGCCAGCAGTGAAGTCTACGAGCAGTACTTC.

This clonotype was recorded once. The chain couples TRBV6-2 or TRBV6-3 to TRBJ2-7; D remains unclear. The CDR3 totals 13 residues. The germline CDR1 and CDR2 sequences are MNHEY and SVGEGT. V was trimmed by 6 bases and J by 3 bases, leaving 12 bases between them. The CDR3 region is CASSKDRGYEQYF. CDR3 bases: TGTGCCAGCAGCAAGGACCGAGGCTACGAGCAGTACTTC.

This chain links TRBV28 with TRBJ1-5; 8 bases are a match to TRBD1. Trimming at V came to 6 bases and at J to 13 bases, leaving 11 bases not matched to a gene. Germline loops: CDR1 MDHEN, CDR2 SYDVKM. The CDR3 runs to 13 residues. Here the CDR3 DNA reads TGTGCCAGCAGAACAGGGGGAGGTCAGCAACAGCATTTT. It is translated as CASRTGGGQQQHF.

In its sample, this clonotype was seen many times. The rearrangement uses TRBV29-1 and TRBJ2-5, with D maybe TRBD2 (5 bases). The CDR3 is made up of 11 amino acids. The ends were cut back, 7 bases at V and 5 bases at J, with 11 bases in the middle. Per germline, CDR1 SQVTM and CDR2 ANQGSEA. CDR3 residues: CSGYRGETQYF. The CDR3 nucleotides are TGCAGCGGATACAGAGGGGAGACCCAGTACTTC.

Comments on this clonotype: At one end the junction does not follow the germline gene, possibly because of a read error. This chain joins TRBV4-3 and TRBJ1-1; D remains ambiguous. Per germline, CDR1 LGHNA and CDR2 YSLEER. The CDR3 is made up of 13 amino acids. CDR3 residues: CASSQEAELEALF. The CDR3 nucleotides read TGCGCCAGTAGCCAAGAAGCGGAGCTTGAAGCTCTCTTT.

This clonotype was picked up many times. The chain employs TRBV18 and TRBJ1-1; D might be TRBD1 (5 bases). Germline assignment: CDR1 KGHSH and CDR2 LQKENI. The CDR3 runs to 12 residues. V was shortened by 3 bases and J by 7 bases, with 9 bases between the two germline ends. The CDR3 DNA sequence: TGTGCCAGCTCACCGGGACCCCGTGAAGCTTTCTTT. Protein: CASSPGPREAFF.

This clonotype occurred many times. The chain combines TRBV19 with TRBJ2-1; tentatively, D is TRBD1 (6 bases). Germline-derived CDR1 and CDR2 are LNHDA and SQIVND (reference sequence). The germline V and J ends were trimmed by 3 bases and 4 bases, with 10 bases remaining between them. The CDR3 runs 14 residues. CDR3 amino acids: CASSMGADYNEQFF. In DNA form, the CDR3 reads TGTGCCAGTAGTATGGGGGCAGATTACAATGAGCAGTTCTTC.

This clonotype was recorded many times. The chain recombines TRBV19 with TRBJ1-5; 7 bases agree with TRBD1. Germline trimming cut 3 bases from V and 7 bases from J; bases unmatched to any gene: 3. The CDR3 is 13 amino acids. Germline CDR1 reads LNHDA; CDR2 reads SQIVND (reference sequence). The CDR3 DNA follows: TGTGCCAGTAGTATTCAGGGGGGACAGCCCCAGCATTTT. Residues: CASSIQGGQPQHF.

This clonotype was seen repeatedly, ten times or more. This chain joins TRBV10-3 and TRBJ2-1; 11 bases map to TRBD2. The V gene's germline CDR1 is ENHRY and CDR2 SYGVKD. This CDR3 spans 14 amino acids. Trimming removed 9 bases from V and 6 bases from J; junction bases left unmatched: 7. The CDR3 nucleotides read TGTGCCATAGGCTCTAGCGGGAGGCCCAATGAGCAGTTCTTC. The encoded protein is CAIGSSGRPNEQFF.

This clonotype has at least ten counts. The J gene is TRBJ2-7, the V gene TRBV19, with D tentatively TRBD1 or TRBD2 (5 bases each). Germline CDR1 and CDR2: LNHDA and SQIVND (reference sequence). Trimming left V 4 bases short and J 7 bases short, with 23 bases between. The CDR3 sequence is 16 residues long. The CDR3, as DNA: TGTGCCAGTAGTAACTCGGGTTTGCAGGGACCCGGGGAGCAGTACTTC. Translated: CASSNSGLQGPGEQYF.

In its sample, this clonotype was seen many times. This chain links TRBV28 with TRBJ2-2; D is ambiguous. V was shortened by 6 bases and J by 1 base, with 6 bases between the two germline ends. This CDR3 is built from 13 residues. The V gene's germline CDR1 is MDHEN and CDR2 SYDVKM. Here the CDR3 reads CASRWGNTGELFF. Written as DNA, the CDR3 is TGTGCCAGCAGGTGGGGGAACACCGGGGAGCTGTTTTTT.

The chain carries TRBV24-1 and TRBJ1-1, with D hard to call. Between the trimmed V and J ends, which lost 0 bases and 14 bases, there was a span of 9 bases. The CDR3 contains 11 residues. The germline gives CDR1 KGHDR, CDR2 SFDVKD. CDR3 sequence: CATSDLDEQFF. CDR3 nucleotide sequence: TGTGCCACCAGTGATTTGGATGAGCAGTTCTTT.

CDR3 DNA: TGTGCCAGTAGTATAGTGTCAGGGGGCAATCAGCCCCAGCATTTT. Its protein is CASSIVSGGNQPQHF. The genes are TRBV19 and TRBJ1-5, with a tentative D call TRBD1 (6 bases). V lost 1 base and J 2 bases, leaving 9 bases between the germline ends. The germline V gene has CDR1 LNHDA and CDR2 SQIVND (reference sequence). The CDR3 has 15 residues.

This clonotype was counted at least ten times. J is TRBJ2-5 and V is TRBV28; D is uncertain. The V end lost 6 bases, the J end lost 0 bases, and 11 bases lay between the germline ends. CDR1 is MDHEN and CDR2 is SYDVKM in the germline V gene. The CDR3 runs to 14 residues. The CDR3 coding sequence is TGTGCCAGCAGAAACTACCGAAACCAAGAGACCCAGTACTTC. The encoded protein is CASRNYRNQETQYF.

At least ten counts were recorded for this clonotype. The genes are TRBV2 and TRBJ1-3; 7 bases fit TRBD1. From germline, CDR1 is SNHLY and CDR2 FYNNEI. The V gene end was trimmed by 8 bases and the J gene end by 0 bases; junction bases not matched to a gene: 4. The CDR3 has 14 residues. The CDR3 sequence: CASHSGGSGNTIYF. The CDR3 coding sequence is TGTGCCAGCCACTCAGGGGGCTCTGGAAACACCATATATTTT.

For this clonotype: One base away lies a much larger clone, so this may be a sequencing read error. The chain joins TRBV18 to TRBJ2-7; D is unclear. The V gene's germline CDR1 is KGHSH and CDR2 LQKENI. The length of the CDR3 is 13 residues. As DNA, the CDR3 is TGTGCCAGCTCATCCCGGGTCGCCTACCAGCAGTACTTC. Residues: CASSSRVAYQQYF.

This clonotype occurred many times. This chain connects TRBV5-1 to TRBJ2-1; 11 bases map to TRBD2. Germline CDR1 SGHRS, CDR2 YFSETQ. J gave up 12 bases and V 2 bases, and 7 bases lay outside the gene matches. The CDR3 loop spans 14 amino acids. Here the CDR3 DNA reads TGCGCCAGCAGCTTAGTTGTTAGCGGGGGGGGGCAGTTCTTC. Translated, it gives CASSLVVSGGGQFF.

This clonotype was found many times. The chain employs TRBV5-1 and TRBJ2-2; no definite D call. Looked up from germline, CDR1 is SGHRS and CDR2 is YFSETQ. The CDR3 consists of 12 residues. V was cut by 1 base and J by 6 bases, with 4 bases left in between. CDR3 coding DNA: TGCGCCAGCAGCTTGTTGTCCGGGGAGCTGTTTTTT. Translating it yields CASSLLSGELFF.

This clonotype was seen ten or more times. V is TRBV12-3 or TRBV12-4 and J is TRBJ2-1, with D maybe TRBD2 (7 bases). V was cut by 6 bases and J by 2 bases, with 11 bases left in between. The CDR3 totals 14 residues. In nucleotides, the CDR3 is TGTGCCAGCAGCCGGGGGGCAACCTACAATGAGCAGTTCTTC. It encodes CASSRGATYNEQFF.

A remark on this clonotype: A much more abundant neighbour one base away suggests this may be a read error. The rearrangement joins TRBV29-1 to TRBJ1-5; TRBD1 might be the D (5 bases). There are 12 residues in the CDR3. In germline, CDR1 is SQVTM, CDR2 ANQGSEA. DNA of the CDR3: TGCAGCGTACAGGATAGCGATCAGCCCCAGCATTTT. This translates into CSVQDSDQPQHF.

The V and J genes are TRBV20-1 and TRBJ2-5; D possibly corresponds to TRBD2 (7 bases). The germline gives CDR1 DFQATT, CDR2 SNEGSKA (reference sequence). Between the trimmed V and J ends, which lost 5 bases and 5 bases, there was a span of 24 bases. The CDR3 extends over 16 amino acids. CDR3 amino acids: CSAPKTPGGYNETQYF. The CDR3 nucleotides read TGCAGTGCTCCAAAGACCCCGGGGGGCTACAATGAGACCCAGTACTTC.

The genes are TRBV15 and TRBJ2-1; TRBD2 matches at 8 bases. With V trimmed by 3 bases and J by 9 bases, 10 bases remained unmatched. This CDR3 region has 15 residues. Per the germline V gene, CDR1 is LNHNV and CDR2 is YYDKDF (reference sequence). This chain's CDR3 is CATSRRTSWVLEQFF. The CDR3 coding sequence is TGTGCCACCAGCAGGAGGACTAGCTGGGTACTTGAGCAGTTCTTC.

A word on this clonotype: A read error may account for a junction end that differs from germline. The chain uses TRBV20-1 and TRBJ2-5; possible D gene TRBD2, 5 bases. The CDR3 extends over 12 amino acids. CDR1 and CDR2 (germline): DFQATT, SNEGSKA (reference sequence). DNA of the CDR3: TGCAGTTCTAGAGGGTGGGCAGCTACCCAGTACTTC. Its protein product is CSSRGWAATQYF.

This chain connects TRBV28 to TRBJ1-1, with D unclear. Germline lookup yields CDR1 MDHEN and CDR2 SYDVKM. The V and J ends lost 6 bases and 10 bases respectively, with 15 bases between them. The CDR3 covers 12 residues. CDR3 bases: TGTGCCAGCAGGCTCTTGAACATTGGAGCTTTCTTT. The encoded protein is CASRLLNIGAFF.

The gene calls are TRBV2 and TRBJ2-1; D is unclear. V was clipped by 5 bases and J by 8 bases, with 10 bases between them. Germline values: CDR1 SNHLY, CDR2 FYNNEI. The CDR3 runs 12 residues. The CDR3 region has the DNA TGTGCCAGCAGTTTCGACTCCTATGAGCAGTTCTTC. It encodes CASSFDSYEQFF.

In regard to this clonotype: Given the absence of the conserved phenylalanine or tryptophan at the CDR3 end, a read error is likely. V is TRBV28 and J is TRBJ2-7, with D perhaps TRBD2 (5 bases). Trimming shortened V by 7 bases and J by 1 base, and 17 bases separated the two germline ends. The CDR3 spans 15 residues. CDR1 and CDR2 (germline): MDHEN, SYDVKM. CDR3 region: CASTIGRGPSYEQYL. The CDR3 DNA is TGTGCCAGCACAATAGGGAGAGGTCCTTCCTACGAGCAGTACCTC.

V and J are TRBV6-5 and TRBJ2-2; no reliable D call. V shed 5 bases and J shed 5 bases, with 6 bases lying between them. The CDR3 is 12 residues long. Germline values: CDR1 MNHEY, CDR2 SVGAGI. CDR3 in DNA: TGTGCCAGCAGTCCTGCTACCGGGGAGCTGTTTTTT. It codes for CASSPATGELFF.